The sequence of this T cell receptor beta chain was determined in a study of shared clonotypes between healthy human individuals. Study results and caveats: Clonotypes that were shared across a handful of donors made up around 5% of naive CD4 clonotypes.

TCRdb's table, derived via immunoSEQ multiplex PCR, lists solely in-frame clones and lacks some. This table holds about 2.4 million clones, under 95% found once. CDR1 SGHTA and CDR2 FQGNSA come from the germline V gene. CDR3 length equals 12 residues. V lost 2 bases and J lost 7, with 7 bases in between. About this clone: The antigen remains undetermined.

The material sequenced was naive CD4+ T cells from PBMCs. Subset given: CD45RA+ positively selected. The sequence came from a young man in good health. Some clones in this sample may be carry-over from other donors' samples. This chain joins TRBV7-2 and TRBJ2-3; D not certain. CDR3 bases: TGTGCCAGCAGCTTACAGCAATATACGCAGTATTTT. Translating gives CASSLQQYTQYF.